The T cell receptor beta chain described here comes from a study of T cells in Graves' hyperthyroidism and ophthalmopathy. Study at large: The initial diagnosis was the point when peripheral blood was collected, ahead of any treatment.

CDR1 DFQATT and CDR2 SNEGSKA come from the germline V gene (reference sequence). Between the trimmed V and J ends, which lost 6 bases and 0 bases, there was a span of 15 bases. This CDR3 is built from 15 residues. Amplification targeted TCR beta CDR3 regions from RNA transcripts. The HTBI primer set served for first-round RT-PCR of the TCR CDR3. TCRdb used MiXCR to reprocess the multiplex PCR reads, holding one entry per CDR3 protein. This table holds 690,000 or so distinct CDR3 sequences, around 20% found once. The sequenced sample consisted of blood. The chain combines TRBV20-1 with TRBJ1-5; no definite D call. The receptor's source is a woman aged 45-59 years with Graves' hyperthyroidism that later progressed to Graves' ophthalmopathy. The CDR3 spells CSASRVIHSNQPQHF. For the CDR3, the DNA is TGCAGTGCAAGTAGGGTTATTCATAGCAATCAGCCCCAGCATTTT.